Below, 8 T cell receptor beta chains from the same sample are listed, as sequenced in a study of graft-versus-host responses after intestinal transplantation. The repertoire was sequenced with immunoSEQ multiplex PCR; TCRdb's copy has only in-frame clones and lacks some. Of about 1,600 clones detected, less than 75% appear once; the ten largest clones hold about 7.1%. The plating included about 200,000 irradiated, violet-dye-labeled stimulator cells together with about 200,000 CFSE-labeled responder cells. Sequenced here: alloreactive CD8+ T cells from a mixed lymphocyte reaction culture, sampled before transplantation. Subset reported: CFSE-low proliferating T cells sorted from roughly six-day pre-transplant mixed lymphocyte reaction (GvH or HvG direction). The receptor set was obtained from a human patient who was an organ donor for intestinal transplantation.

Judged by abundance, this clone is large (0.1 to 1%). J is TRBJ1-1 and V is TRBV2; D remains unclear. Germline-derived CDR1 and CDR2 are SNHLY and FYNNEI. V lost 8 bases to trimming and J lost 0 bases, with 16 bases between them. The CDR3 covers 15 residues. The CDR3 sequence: CASGLSTFMNTEAFF. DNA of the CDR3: TGTGCCAGCGGCCTAAGTACCTTCATGAACACTGAAGCTTTCTTT.

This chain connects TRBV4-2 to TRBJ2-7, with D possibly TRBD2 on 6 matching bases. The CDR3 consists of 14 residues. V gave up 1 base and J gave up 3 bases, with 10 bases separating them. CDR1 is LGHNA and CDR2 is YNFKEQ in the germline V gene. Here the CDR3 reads CASSQAGGNYEQYF. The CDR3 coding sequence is TGTGCCAGCAGCCAAGCGGGCGGGAACTACGAGCAGTACTTC.

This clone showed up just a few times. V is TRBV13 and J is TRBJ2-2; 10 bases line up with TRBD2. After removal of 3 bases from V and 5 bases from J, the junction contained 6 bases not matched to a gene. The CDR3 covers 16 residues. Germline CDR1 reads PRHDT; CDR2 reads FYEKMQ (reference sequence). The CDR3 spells CASSFLAGEVTGELFF. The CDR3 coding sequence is TGTGCCAGCAGCTTCCTAGCGGGGGAGGTGACCGGGGAGCTGTTTTTT.

Here the CDR3 reads CASSHGTVGYGYTF. The CDR3 nucleotides read TGTGCCAGCAGCCACGGGACAGTCGGCTATGGCTACACCTTC. The chain couples TRBV14 to TRBJ1-2; 7 positions match TRBD1. Germline lookup yields CDR1 SGHDN and CDR2 FVKESK. The CDR3 is made up of 14 amino acids. Trimming cost V 3 bases and J 4 bases; bases outside gene matches: 5.

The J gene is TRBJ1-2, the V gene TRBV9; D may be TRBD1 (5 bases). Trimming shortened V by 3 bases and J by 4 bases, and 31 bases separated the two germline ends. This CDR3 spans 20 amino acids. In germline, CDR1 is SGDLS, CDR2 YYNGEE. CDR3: CASSAPSTSRQTNYVYGYTF. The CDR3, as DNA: TGTGCCAGCAGCGCCCCCTCAACTTCCCGACAGACCAATTACGTCTATGGCTACACCTTC.

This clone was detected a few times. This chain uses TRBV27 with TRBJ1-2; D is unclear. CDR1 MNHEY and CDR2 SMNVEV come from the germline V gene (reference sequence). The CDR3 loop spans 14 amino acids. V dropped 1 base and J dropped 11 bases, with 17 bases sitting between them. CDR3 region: CASSLWGRGERYTF. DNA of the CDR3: TGTGCCAGCAGTTTATGGGGTCGAGGAGAGAGATACACCTTC.

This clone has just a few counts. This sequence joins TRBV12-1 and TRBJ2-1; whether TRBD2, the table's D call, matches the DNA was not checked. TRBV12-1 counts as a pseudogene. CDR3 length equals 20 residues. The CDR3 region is CASSRRCDGVDPSGYNEQFF. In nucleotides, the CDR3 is TGTGCCAGCAGCAGGCGGTGTGACGGCGTTGACCCTTCCGGGTACAATGAGCAGTTCTTC.

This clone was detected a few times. For the CDR3, the DNA is TGTGCCAGCAGCTTGGACGTCCGAGTAGATGGGGAGCAGTACTTC. This codes for CASSLDVRVDGEQYF. The V call is TRBV5-4, the J call TRBJ2-7, with D unresolved. The CDR3 is 15 residues long. Trimming pared 0 bases from V and 7 bases from J, leaving 17 bases between. CDR1 is SGHNT and CDR2 is YYREEE in the germline V gene (reference sequence).